These 32 T cell receptor beta chains were all obtained from the same sample, sequenced in a study of control samples from healthy donors and cancer patients. Some clones are missing from TCRdb's copy, which holds only in-frame ones; the method was immunoSEQ multiplex PCR. The table lists 200,000 to 250,000 clones, about 93% of them singletons, with approximately 1.5% in the top ten. The source material was blood. These receptors came from a man aged 50 to 60 in good health.

V gene TRBV2 combines with J gene TRBJ1-2; 7 bases map to TRBD1. The J segment lost 6 bases and the V segment lost 6 bases, leaving 7 bases of the junction unmatched. The CDR3 has 13 residues. Germline values: CDR1 SNHLY, CDR2 FYNNEI. The CDR3 is CASSFQGDHGYTF. CDR3 coding DNA: TGTGCCAGCAGCTTTCAGGGGGATCATGGCTACACCTTC. Full variable domain (rest looked up from reference TRBV2 and TRBJ1-2): EPEVTQTPSHQVTQMGQEVILRCVPISNHLYFYWYRQILGQKVEFLVSFYNNEISEKSEIFDDQFSVERPDGSNFTLKIRSTKLEDSAMYFCASSFQGDHGYTFGSGTRLTVV.

The V and J genes are TRBV19 and TRBJ2-6; TRBD1 aligns across 8 bases. J gave up 0 bases and V 5 bases, and 15 bases lay outside the gene matches. In germline, CDR1 is LNHDA, CDR2 SQIVND (reference sequence). The CDR3 sequence is 20 residues long. CDR3 DNA sequence: TGTGCCAGTAGTGGTCGAACAGGGGGTCGAGGAAGCTCTGGGGCCAACGTCCTGACTTTC. This translates into CASSGRTGGRGSSGANVLTF.

This chain links TRBV23-1 with TRBJ2-1; unclear D gene. TRBV23-1 is recorded as an ORF, its role being uncertain. Trimming took off 2 bases at V and 5 bases at J, with 22 bases between the two ends. The CDR3 runs to 18 residues. CDR3 coding DNA: TGCGCCAGCAGTCAACCGGTGCCCGGTAAACCTACGCACAATGAGCAGTTCTTC. It translates to CASSQPVPGKPTHNEQFF.

J is TRBJ2-3 and V is TRBV5-1, with TRBD2 matching over 12 bases. The trim removed 4 bases at V and 6 bases at J, leaving 3 bases unmatched. The CDR3 sequence is 14 residues long. Germline V CDR1 and CDR2: SGHRS, YFSETQ. This chain's CDR3 is CASSELAGGDTQYF. The CDR3 nucleotides are TGCGCCAGCAGCGAACTAGCGGGGGGTGATACGCAGTATTTT.

This chain links TRBV2 with TRBJ1-5; the D is unclear. CDR1 and CDR2 from the germline V gene are SNHLY and FYNNEI. Trimming took 7 bases from V and 1 from J, leaving 5 bases between them. CDR3 length: 12 residues. CDR3 DNA: TGTGCCAGCATGGCCAGCAATCAGCCCCAGCATTTT. Its protein product is CASMASNQPQHF.

The chain combines TRBV5-1 with TRBJ1-6; D not resolved. Germline V gene sequence: CDR1 SGHRS, CDR2 YFSETQ. V dropped 4 bases and J dropped 8 bases, with 16 bases sitting between them. This CDR3 contains 15 residues. The CDR3 spells CASSPSASGDSPLHF. CDR3 in DNA: TGCGCCAGCAGCCCGTCGGCCTCAGGAGATTCACCCCTCCACTTT.

The chain recombines TRBV5-6 with TRBJ1-3; maybe TRBD1 (6 bases). Per the germline V gene, CDR1 is SGHDT and CDR2 is YYEEEE. Trimming cost V 2 bases and J 0 bases, with 9 bases left between them. The CDR3 is made up of 15 amino acids. CDR3 in DNA: TGTGCCAGCAGCTTCCAGGGGATCTCTGGAAACACCATATATTTT. Its protein is CASSFQGISGNTIYF.

The CDR3, as DNA: TGTGCCAGCAGCCAAGGAGTCTCAGGGGTCTACGAGCAGTACTTC. It yields the protein CASSQGVSGVYEQYF. The V and J genes are TRBV3-1 (or the pseudogene TRBV3-2) and TRBJ2-7; maybe TRBD1 (6 bases). CDR1 is LGHDT, CDR2 YNNKEL, per germline (reference sequence). This CDR3 comprises 15 residues. V was clipped by 1 base and J by 3 bases, with 13 bases between them.

Comment on this clone: The same CDR3 also results from other DNA sequences found in this sample. The V gene is TRBV6-5, the J gene TRBJ1-5; 7 bases match TRBD1. The CDR3 totals 12 residues. Trimming took 9 bases from V and 4 from J; bases not matched to a gene: 3. Per the germline V gene, CDR1 is MNHEY and CDR2 is SVGAGI. The CDR3 DNA reads as TGTGCCAGTAGGGACAGTAATCAGCCCCAGCATTTT. It codes for CASRDSNQPQHF.

This rearrangement joins TRBV28 to TRBJ1-4, with D unclear. Looked up from germline, CDR1 is MDHEN and CDR2 is SYDVKM. There are 15 residues in the CDR3. The ends were cut back, 5 bases at V and 4 bases at J, with 14 bases in the middle. For the CDR3, the DNA is TGTGCCAGCAGTCTGACTCGGACCTTTAATGAAAAACTGTTTTTT. It codes for CASSLTRTFNEKLFF.

J is TRBJ1-5 and V is TRBV10-3; the D is unclear. The CDR3 has 13 amino acids. Trimming pared 4 bases from V and 1 base from J, leaving 5 bases between. Germline CDR1 reads ENHRY; CDR2 reads SYGVKD. The CDR3 DNA is TGTGCCATCAGTGCCCAGAGCAATCAGCCCCAGCATTTT. This encodes CAISAQSNQPQHF.

This clone was seen once. This chain connects TRBV5-4 to TRBJ2-5, with 10 nucleotides matching TRBD1. Germline V gives CDR1 SGHNT, CDR2 YYREEE (reference sequence). This CDR3 spans 14 amino acids. V was pared by 3 bases and J by 7 bases, with 6 bases of the junction left unmatched. As DNA, the CDR3 is TGTGCCAGCAGCTCCCGACAGGGGGCGGTGACCCAGTACTTC. Protein product: CASSSRQGAVTQYF.

J is TRBJ1-5 and V is TRBV5-1; 7 bases agree with TRBD1. This CDR3 is 15 amino acids long. V lost 4 bases to trimming and J lost 0 bases; unmatched junction nucleotides: 4. Germline V gene sequence: CDR1 SGHRS, CDR2 YFSETQ. The CDR3 nucleotides read TGCGCCAGCAGCCTCGGGACAGATAGCAATCAGCCCCAGCATTTT. Its translation: CASSLGTDSNQPQHF.

The chain has TRBV4-1 and TRBJ2-1, with TRBD2 identical over 15 bases. Germline assignment: CDR1 MGHRA and CDR2 YSYEKL. The CDR3 runs 17 residues. V lost 3 bases to trimming and J lost 10 bases; unmatched junction nucleotides: 10. CDR3 in amino acids: CASSQTGTSGGPREQFF. CDR3 nucleotides: TGCGCCAGCAGCCAGACCGGGACTAGCGGGGGGCCGAGGGAGCAGTTCTTC.

The CDR3, as DNA: TGTGCCATCAAAGGGGACATCACTGAAGCTTTCTTT. This translates into CAIKGDITEAFF. J is TRBJ1-1 and V is TRBV10-3; the D gene is possibly TRBD1 (6 bases). Trimming removed 7 bases at V and 4 bases at J, with 10 bases between. Looked up from germline, CDR1 is ENHRY and CDR2 is SYGVKD. The CDR3 totals 12 residues.

This clone occurred once. The chain employs TRBV4-3 and TRBJ2-5; no firm D call. CDR1 and CDR2 (germline): LGHNA, YSLEER. This CDR3 has 13 residues. The V and J ends lost 0 bases and 6 bases respectively, with 8 bases between them. Here the CDR3 reads CASSQDFGKTQYF. CDR3 coding DNA: TGCGCCAGCAGCCAAGATTTTGGAAAGACCCAGTACTTC.

The rearrangement joins TRBV30 to TRBJ2-7; D unclear. Trimming shortened V by 0 bases and J by 3 bases, and 9 bases separated the two germline ends. The CDR3 length is 13 residues. Germline V CDR1 and CDR2: GTSNPN, SVGIG (reference sequence). CDR3 in amino acids: CAWSVGLGYEQYF. The CDR3 nucleotides read TGTGCCTGGAGTGTCGGATTGGGCTACGAGCAGTACTTC.

The J gene is TRBJ2-7, the V gene TRBV12-3 or TRBV12-4; D is undetermined. Trimming removed 5 bases from V and 2 bases from J, with 7 bases in between. The CDR3 spans 12 residues. In DNA form, the CDR3 reads TGTGCCAGCAGTCAGCCCCCCTACGAGCAGTACTTC. It encodes CASSQPPYEQYF.

This rearrangement joins TRBV18 to TRBJ1-3; weak D call: TRBD1 (6 bases). In germline, CDR1 is KGHSH, CDR2 LQKENI. This CDR3 is 14 amino acids long. V lost 3 bases and J lost 3, with 9 bases in between. In nucleotides, the CDR3 is TGTGCCAGCTCACCTAACAGGGTTGGAAACACCATATATTTT. It is translated as CASSPNRVGNTIYF.

DNA of the CDR3: TGTGCCAGCAGCCTTAATAATTCACCCCTCCACTTT. Translated: CASSLNNSPLHF. The chain has TRBV28 and TRBJ1-6; unclear D gene. The V gene lost 6 bases and the J gene lost 5 bases, with 5 bases spanning the gap. This CDR3 contains 12 residues. Germline lookup yields CDR1 MDHEN and CDR2 SYDVKM.

The CDR3 loop reads CASSQDWGHITKNIQYF. In DNA, the CDR3 is TGTGCCAGCAGCCAAGATTGGGGGCATATTACCAAAAACATTCAGTACTTC. This chain joins TRBV3-1 (or the pseudogene TRBV3-2) and TRBJ2-4, with a tentative D call TRBD1 (6 bases). The V end was cut by 0 bases, the J end by 2 bases, with 14 bases between. The CDR3 spans 17 residues. CDR1 and CDR2 from the germline V gene are LGHDT and YNNKEL (reference sequence).

This chain joins TRBV7-3 and TRBJ2-2; 15 bases map to TRBD2. This CDR3 contains 18 residues. V dropped 4 bases and J dropped 6; count of bases not matched to a gene: 9. The germline CDR1 and CDR2 sequences are SGHTA and FQGTGA. The CDR3 loop is CASSSLPGLAGGPGELFF. The CDR3 bases are TGTGCCAGCAGCTCTCTCCCGGGACTAGCGGGGGGCCCCGGGGAGCTGTTTTTT.

This chain connects TRBV19 to TRBJ1-1; possibly TRBD1 for D (6 bases). Trimming took off 6 bases at V and 8 bases at J, with 13 bases between the two ends. CDR3 size: 12 residues. Germline V lookup: CDR1 LNHDA, CDR2 SQIVND (reference sequence). CDR3 residues: CASSQAGTEAFF. For the CDR3, the DNA is TGTGCCAGTAGCCAGGCCGGGACAGAAGCTTTCTTT.

This clone was counted only a few times. The DNA of the CDR3 is TGTGCCAGCAGCTTGGCCCCGGGACAGCCCAGGGGCACTGAAGCTTTCTTT. As protein: CASSLAPGQPRGTEAFF. This sequence joins TRBV5-6 and TRBJ1-1; 7 bases map to TRBD1. Losses at the gene ends were 0 bases for V and 4 bases for J; bases not matched to a gene: 12. Germline CDR1 and CDR2: SGHDT and YYEEEE. This CDR3 comprises 17 residues.

The chain uses TRBV5-1 and TRBJ1-1; D ambiguous. V lost 0 bases and J lost 0, with 6 bases in between. The CDR3 is 14 residues long. Germline lookup yields CDR1 SGHRS and CDR2 YFSETQ. The CDR3 loop reads CASSLAEVNTEAFF. The CDR3 nucleotides are TGCGCCAGCAGCTTGGCCGAAGTGAACACTGAAGCTTTCTTT.

The chain carries TRBV5-1 and TRBJ2-1; no definite D call. Deletions cut 2 bases from V and 4 bases from J, with 10 bases between. The germline V gene encodes CDR1 SGHRS and CDR2 YFSETQ. This CDR3 comprises 14 residues. The CDR3 reads CASSFGSEYNEQFF. The CDR3 nucleotides are TGCGCCAGCAGCTTCGGGTCGGAATACAATGAGCAGTTCTTC.

This rearrangement joins TRBV5-4 to TRBJ2-1; 7 bases match TRBD2. V lost 4 bases, J lost 2 bases, and 6 bases stayed unmatched. The CDR3 extends over 15 amino acids. Germline CDR1 SGHNT, CDR2 YYREEE (reference sequence). The CDR3 sequence: CASSPIGGTYNEQFF. CDR3 coding DNA: TGTGCCAGCAGCCCCATCGGGGGGACCTACAATGAGCAGTTCTTC. Using reference TRBV5-4 and TRBJ2-1 for the parts outside the CDR3, the full variable domain is ETGVTQSPTHLIKTRGQQVTLRCSSQSGHNTVSWYQQALGQGPQFIFQYYREEENGRGNFPPRFSGLQFPNYSSELNVNALELDDSALYLCASSPIGGTYNEQFFGPGTRLTVL.

J is TRBJ2-1 and V is TRBV5-6; D may be TRBD1 or TRBD2 (5 bases each). This CDR3 is 14 amino acids long. Germline loops: CDR1 SGHDT, CDR2 YYEEEE. The V and J ends lost 4 bases and 8 bases respectively, with 16 bases between them. The CDR3 DNA reads as TGTGCCAGCAGCGAAGAGAGGGGAAGGGATGAGCAGTTCTTC. Residues: CASSEERGRDEQFF.

This chain uses TRBV5-4 with TRBJ2-1; the match to TRBD2 covers 9 bases. The CDR3 consists of 16 residues. J was trimmed by 3 bases and V by 4 bases; bases with no gene match: 8. The germline V gene has CDR1 SGHNT and CDR2 YYREEE (reference sequence). DNA for the CDR3: TGTGCCAGCAGCCCGGGGGGTAGCGGGGGCTACAATGAGCAGTTCTTC. It encodes CASSPGGSGGYNEQFF.

V and J are TRBV3-1 (or the pseudogene TRBV3-2) and TRBJ1-5; 7 bases line up with TRBD1. V lost 4 bases, J lost 3 bases, and 6 bases stayed unmatched. The V gene's germline CDR1 is LGHDT and CDR2 YNNKEL (reference sequence). CDR3 length: 15 amino acids. The CDR3, as DNA: TGTGCCAGCAGCCCCCAGGGACAGTTCAATCAGCCCCAGCATTTT. It yields the protein CASSPQGQFNQPQHF.

This clone was detected once. The V and J genes are TRBV7-2 and TRBJ1-5; 9 bases agree with TRBD1. The V and J ends lost 1 base and 5 bases, in that order; junction bases with no gene match: 0. Germline CDR1 SGHTA, CDR2 FQGNSA. The CDR3 is 14 amino acids. The CDR3 is CASSLGQGDQPQHF. The CDR3 DNA reads TGTGCCAGCAGCTTAGGACAGGGGGATCAGCCCCAGCATTTT.

The V call is TRBV12-3 or TRBV12-4, the J call TRBJ1-1; 9 positions match TRBD1. With 6 bases clipped from V and 6 bases from J, the junction kept 5 bases outside the gene matches. CDR3 length equals 13 residues. The DNA for the CDR3 is TGTGCCAGCAGCTTACAGGGGGCCTCTGAAGCTTTCTTT. This gives the protein CASSLQGASEAFF.